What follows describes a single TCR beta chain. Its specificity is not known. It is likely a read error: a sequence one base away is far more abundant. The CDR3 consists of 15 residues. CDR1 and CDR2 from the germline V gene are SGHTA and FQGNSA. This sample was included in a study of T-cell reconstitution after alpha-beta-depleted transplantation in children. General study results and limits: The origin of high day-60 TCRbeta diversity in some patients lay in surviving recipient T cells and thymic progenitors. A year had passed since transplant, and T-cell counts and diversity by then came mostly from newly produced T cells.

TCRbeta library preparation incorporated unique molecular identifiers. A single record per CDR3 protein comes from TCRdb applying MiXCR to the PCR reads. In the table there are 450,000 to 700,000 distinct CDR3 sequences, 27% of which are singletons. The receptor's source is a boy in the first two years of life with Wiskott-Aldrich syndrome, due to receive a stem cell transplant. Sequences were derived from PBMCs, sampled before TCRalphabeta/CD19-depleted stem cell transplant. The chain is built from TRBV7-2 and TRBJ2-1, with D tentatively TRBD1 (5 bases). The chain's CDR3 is CASSLGQSSYDEQFF. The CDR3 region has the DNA TGTGCCAGCAGCTTAGGACAGAGCTCCTACGATGAGCAGTTCTTC.